The present entry profiles one T cell receptor (beta chain) with its context. The method was immunoSEQ multiplex PCR; TCRdb's version includes in-frame clones alone and lacks a portion of them. The table includes around 92,000 clones, 90% to 96% detected once. There are 16 residues in the CDR3. This specimen belongs to a study of technical replicates of blood from several donors. This TCR came from a human donor in good health. Sequencing input: T cells isolated from PBMCs. The chain uses TRBV21-1 and TRBJ2-7; TRBD1, the D gene given by the table, was not confirmed from the DNA. TRBV21-1 is tagged as a pseudogene. The CDR3 coding sequence is TGTGCCAGCAGCACAAGACAGGGAGAGATTCCCTACGAGCAGTACTTC. This codes for CASSTRQGEIPYEQYF.